A selection of T cell receptor beta chains follows, all from one sample in a study of shared clonotypes between healthy human individuals. Only in-frame clones appear in the TCRdb table, and some are missing; sequencing was by immunoSEQ multiplex PCR. The table lists over a million clones, roughly 96% of them singletons, with roughly 1.2% in the top ten. The sequencing sample was made of naive CD4+ T cells sorted from blood. These receptors all stem from a man younger than 45 in good health. CDR3s include the opening cysteine and the closing phenylalanine or tryptophan. The order of the fields is J gene, D gene, V gene, clone size, CDR3 protein, CDR3 DNA. D genes are given only for firm matches. Where a row states a size, it is once, few, many or the class of an expanded clone; other rows omit it.

TRBJ2-3 | TRBD2 | TRBV7-8 | once | CASSLGLAGGQGYTQYF | TGTGCCAGCAGCTTAGGGCTAGCGGGAGGGCAGGGGTATACGCAGTATTTT
TRBJ2-7 | TRBD2 | TRBV11-2 | . | CASNPILRGAYEQYF | TGTGCCAGCAACCCAATCTTGCGGGGGGCCTACGAGCAGTACTTC
TRBJ2-3 | TRBD2 | TRBV7-9 | . | CASSLFAGVTDTQYF | TGTGCCAGCAGCTTATTTGCGGGAGTCACAGATACGCAGTATTTT
TRBJ2-7 | TRBD2 | TRBV6-5 | . | CASSYSVLAGVWEQYF | TGTGCCAGCAGTTACTCTGTACTAGCGGGAGTGTGGGAGCAGTACTTC
TRBJ2-7 | . | TRBV18 | . | CASSRKDNSYEQYF | TGTGCCAGCTCACGAAAAGACAACTCCTACGAGCAGTACTTC
TRBJ1-1 | . | TRBV5-1 | . | CASSSKTGIGTEAFF | TGCGCCAGCAGCAGCAAGACAGGAATAGGAACTGAAGCTTTCTTT
TRBJ2-3 | . | TRBV5-1 | . | CASSFGQITDTQYF | TGCGCCAGCAGCTTCGGACAGATCACAGATACGCAGTATTTT
TRBJ1-1 | . | TRBV5-4 | . | CASSLPEGGFTEAFF | TGTGCCAGCAGCCTCCCGGAGGGGGGCTTCACTGAAGCTTTCTTT
TRBJ1-2 | . | TRBV6-6 | once | CASNGQSNYGYTF | TGTGCCAGCAATGGACAGTCTAACTATGGCTACACCTTC
TRBJ2-1 | TRBD2 | TRBV4-3 | . | CASSQAAGGAYNEQFF | TGCGCCAGCAGCCAAGCGGCGGGAGGTGCCTACAATGAGCAGTTCTTC
TRBJ1-4 | TRBD1 | TRBV19 | . | CASATYPPRTGGPGTEKLFF | TGTGCCAGTGCCACATATCCCCCGAGGACAGGGGGCCCTGGGACGGAAAAACTGTTTTTT
TRBJ2-1 | TRBD1 | TRBV29-1 | once | CSVEEPTGGAMNEQFF | TGCAGCGTTGAAGAGCCAACAGGGGGCGCGATGAATGAGCAGTTCTTC
TRBJ2-5 | . | TRBV18 | . | CASSEGLTQETQYF | TGTGCCAGCTCAGAGGGACTCACTCAAGAGACCCAGTACTTC
TRBJ2-1 | TRBD2 | TRBV5-1 | . | CASSLEVLAGVGNEQFF | TGCGCCAGCAGCTTGGAGGTACTAGCGGGAGTAGGAAATGAGCAGTTCTTC
TRBJ1-5 | . | TRBV15 | . | CATSSPGPGGGQPQHF | TGTGCCACCAGCAGCCCGGGACCCGGTGGGGGTCAGCCCCAGCATTTT
TRBJ2-7 | TRBD1 | TRBV6-5 | . | CASSSVRDRNYEQYF | TGTGCCAGCAGTTCCGTCCGGGACAGGAACTACGAGCAGTACTTC
TRBJ2-6 | TRBD1 | TRBV19 | . | CASSIGSTGDRGSGANVLTF | TGTGCCAGTAGTATAGGCTCCACAGGGGACAGGGGCTCTGGGGCCAACGTCCTGACTTTC
TRBJ1-1 | . | TRBV19 | . | CASSSRQNTEAFF | TGTGCCAGTAGTTCGCGACAGAACACTGAAGCTTTCTTT
TRBJ2-7 | . | TRBV18 | . | CASSPGSPVISYEQYF | TGTGCCAGCTCACCAGGTTCACCAGTTATCTCCTACGAGCAGTACTTC
TRBJ2-3 | . | TRBV9 | . | CASSPGGTDTQYF | TGTGCCAGCAGCCCGGGTGGAACAGATACGCAGTATTTT
TRBJ2-5 | TRBD2 | TRBV28 | . | CASSRDMTSGLQETQYF | TGTGCCAGCAGTCGCGATATGACTAGCGGGTTACAAGAGACCCAGTACTTC
TRBJ2-5 | . | TRBV5-1 | . | CASRPPGQTQETQYF | TGCGCCAGCAGACCCCCGGGACAAACACAAGAGACCCAGTACTTC
TRBJ1-1 | . | TRBV18 | . | CASSPYRGIQGWNTEAFF | TGTGCCAGCTCACCATACAGAGGTATACAGGGTTGGAACACTGAAGCTTTCTTT
TRBJ2-1 | . | TRBV11-2 | . | CASSLARDWRVNEQFF | TGTGCCAGCAGCTTAGCCCGGGACTGGAGAGTCAATGAGCAGTTCTTC
TRBJ2-3 | TRBD2 | TRBV10-3 | . | CAISDRPGLAGQDTQYF | TGTGCCATCAGTGATCGACCAGGACTAGCGGGGCAAGATACGCAGTATTTT
TRBJ2-3 | TRBD2 | TRBV12-5 | . | CASGLREAADTQYF | TGTGCTAGTGGTTTGCGGGAGGCCGCAGATACGCAGTATTTT
TRBJ2-1 | . | TRBV9 | . | CASSVDVGEQFF | TGTGCCAGCAGCGTAGATGTCGGTGAGCAGTTCTTC
TRBJ2-4 | TRBD1 | TRBV19 | . | CASSKQGQVYGIQYF | TGTGCCAGTAGTAAACAGGGACAGGTCTATGGCATTCAGTACTTC
TRBJ2-1 | TRBD2 | TRBV7-9 | . | CASSLGALAGDYNEQFF | TGTGCCAGCAGCCTAGGGGCCCTAGCGGGAGATTACAATGAGCAGTTCTTC
TRBJ2-5 | TRBD2 | TRBV5-1 | once | CASSLRRLAGEETQYF | TGCGCCAGCAGCTTGAGGAGACTAGCGGGAGAAGAGACCCAGTACTTC
TRBJ2-2 | . | TRBV14 | . | CASSQQSYTGELFF | TGTGCCAGCAGCCAACAGTCTTACACCGGGGAGCTGTTTTTT
TRBJ1-2 | TRBD1 | TRBV19 | . | CASRRTGPTNYGYTF | TGTGCCAGTAGACGGACAGGGCCGACGAACTATGGCTACACCTTC
TRBJ1-2 | . | TRBV13 | . | CASSLGEASLYGYTF | TGTGCCAGCAGCTTAGGCGAGGCGTCTCTCTATGGCTACACCTTC
TRBJ2-7 | . | TRBV10-3 | . | CAIRGPSSYEQYF | TGTGCCATCAGGGGACCCAGCTCCTACGAGCAGTACTTC
TRBJ2-1 | . | TRBV18 | . | CASSRSVFDTEQFF | TGTGCCAGCTCAAGGTCGGTATTTGACACTGAGCAGTTCTTC
TRBJ1-1 | TRBD1 | TRBV18 | . | CASSPRPGGEAFF | TGTGCCAGCTCACCAAGGCCAGGGGGTGAAGCTTTCTTT
TRBJ2-6 | . | TRBV18 | . | CASSSFFGGSGANVLTF | TGTGCCAGCTCGTCCTTTTTTGGGGGGTCTGGGGCCAACGTCCTGACTTTC
TRBJ2-1 | . | TRBV11-3 | . | CASSLDDFYNEQFF | TGTGCCAGCAGCTTAGATGACTTTTACAATGAGCAGTTCTTC